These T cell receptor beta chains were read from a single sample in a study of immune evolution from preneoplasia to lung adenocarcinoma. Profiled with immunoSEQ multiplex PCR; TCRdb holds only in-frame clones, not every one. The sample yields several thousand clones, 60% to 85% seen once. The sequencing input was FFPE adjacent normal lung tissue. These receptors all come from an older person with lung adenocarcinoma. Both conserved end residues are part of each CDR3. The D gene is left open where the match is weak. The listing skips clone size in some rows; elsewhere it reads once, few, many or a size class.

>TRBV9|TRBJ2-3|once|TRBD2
CASSVGRAGGITDTQYF
TGTGCCAGCAGCGTAGGGCGTGCGGGGGGCATCACAGATACGCAGTATTTT
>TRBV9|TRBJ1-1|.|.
CASSVGGGLNTEAFF
TGTGCCAGCAGCGTAGGGGGGGGACTGAACACTGAAGCTTTCTTT
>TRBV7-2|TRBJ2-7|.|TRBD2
CASSLVLAGDYEQYF
TGTGCCAGCAGCTTAGTCCTAGCGGGGGACTACGAGCAGTACTTC
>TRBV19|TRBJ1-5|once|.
CASSIAQGNSNQPQHF
TGTGCCAGTAGTATAGCGCAGGGCAATAGCAATCAGCCCCAGCATTTT
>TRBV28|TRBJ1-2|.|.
CASNTRDTLYGYTF
TGTGCCAGCAACACTCGGGACACCCTCTATGGCTACACCTTC
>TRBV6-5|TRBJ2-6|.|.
CASSYFGANVLTF
TGTGCCAGCAGTTATTTCGGGGCCAACGTCCTGACTTTC
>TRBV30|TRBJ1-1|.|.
CAWSKGRVGTEAFF
TGTGCCTGGAGCAAGGGAAGGGTCGGCACTGAAGCTTTCTTT
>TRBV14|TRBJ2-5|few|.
CASSRTLQETQYF
TGTGCCAGCAGCCGGACCCTACAAGAGACCCAGTACTTC
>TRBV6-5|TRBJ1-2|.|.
CASSYSTVSYQGYTF
TGTGCCAGCAGTTATTCGACAGTCTCCTATCAAGGCTACACCTTC
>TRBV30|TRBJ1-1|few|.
CAWRSGMNTEAFF
TGTGCCTGGAGATCAGGTATGAACACTGAAGCTTTCTTT
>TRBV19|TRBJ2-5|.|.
CASSRQLQETQYF
TGTGCCAGTAGCCGACAGCTCCAAGAGACCCAGTACTTC
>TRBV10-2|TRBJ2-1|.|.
CASSDRTYNEQFF
TGCGCCAGCAGCGACAGGACCTACAATGAGCAGTTCTTC
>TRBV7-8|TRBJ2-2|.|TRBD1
CASSGRQGARTGELFF
TGTGCCAGCAGCGGCCGACAGGGGGCGAGGACCGGGGAGCTGTTTTTT
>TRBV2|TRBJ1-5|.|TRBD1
CASSDGQTGGYQPQHF
TGTGCCAGCAGTGATGGACAGACAGGGGGTTATCAGCCCCAGCATTTT
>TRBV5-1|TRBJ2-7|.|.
CASSLEGSSVSYEQYF
TGCGCCAGCAGCTTGGAAGGCTCGTCAGTATCCTACGAGCAGTACTTC
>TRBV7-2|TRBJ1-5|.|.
CASSLVDSKGPQHF
TGTGCCAGCAGCTTAGTAGATTCTAAGGGACCCCAGCATTTT
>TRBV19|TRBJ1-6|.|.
CASMFAGPNSPLHF
TGTGCCAGTATGTTTGCCGGACCAAATTCACCCCTCCACTTT
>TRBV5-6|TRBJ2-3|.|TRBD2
CASGTSGGDTQYF
TGTGCCTCTGGGACTAGCGGGGGGGATACGCAGTATTTT
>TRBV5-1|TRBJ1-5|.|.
CASSLLGASNQPQHF
TGCGCCAGCAGCTTGTTAGGGGCAAGCAATCAGCCCCAGCATTTT
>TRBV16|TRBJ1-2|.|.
CASSQEPANYGYTF
TGTGCCAGCAGCCAAGAGCCGGCTAACTATGGCTACACCTTC
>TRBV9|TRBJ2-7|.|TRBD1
CASSDGTGAPYEQYF
TGTGCCAGCAGCGACGGGACAGGGGCCCCCTACGAGCAGTACTTC
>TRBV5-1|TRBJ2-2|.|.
CASSLSGANTGELFF
TGCGCCAGCAGCCTTAGCGGCGCGAACACCGGGGAGCTGTTTTTT
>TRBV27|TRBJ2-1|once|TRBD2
CASSYSGGPYNEQFF
TGTGCCAGCAGTTATAGCGGGGGACCCTACAATGAGCAGTTCTTC
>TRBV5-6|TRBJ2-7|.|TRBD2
CASSQGLADNYEQYF
TGTGCCAGCAGCCAGGGACTAGCGGATAACTACGAGCAGTACTTC
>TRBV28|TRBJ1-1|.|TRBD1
CASSGTVRMNTEAFF
TGTGCCAGCAGCGGGACAGTTCGCATGAACACTGAAGCTTTCTTT
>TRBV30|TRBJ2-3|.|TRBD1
CAWSGTGGEVDTQYF
TGTGCCTGGAGTGGGACAGGGGGCGAGGTAGATACGCAGTATTTT
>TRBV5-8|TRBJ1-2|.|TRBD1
CASSLVEGARGYTF
TGTGCCAGCAGCTTGGTTGAGGGGGCGCGGGGCTACACCTTC
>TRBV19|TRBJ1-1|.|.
CASKLRNTEAFF
TGTGCCAGTAAATTGCGGAACACTGAAGCTTTCTTT
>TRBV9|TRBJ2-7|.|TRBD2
CASSPTTSGGLNEQYF
TGTGCCAGCAGCCCGACGACTAGCGGGGGTCTGAACGAGCAGTACTTC
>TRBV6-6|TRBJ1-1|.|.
CASSYSGQKNTEAFF
TGTGCCAGCAGTTACAGCGGACAGAAAAACACTGAAGCTTTCTTT
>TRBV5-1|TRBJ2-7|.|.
CASSPNRQATYEQYF
TGCGCCAGCAGCCCGAACAGACAGGCAACCTACGAGCAGTACTTC
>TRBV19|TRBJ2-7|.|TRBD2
CASSTSGGVYEQYF
TGTGCCAGTAGTACTAGCGGAGGAGTCTACGAGCAGTACTTC
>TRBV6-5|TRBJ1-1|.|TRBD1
CASSYSFTGGGAEAFF
TGTGCCAGCAGTTACTCGTTCACAGGGGGCGGCGCTGAAGCTTTCTTT
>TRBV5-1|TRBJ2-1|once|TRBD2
CASSLYRLAASYNEQFF
TGCGCCAGCAGCTTGTATCGGCTAGCGGCTTCCTACAATGAGCAGTTCTTC
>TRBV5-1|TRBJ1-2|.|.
CASSLAGGPPAGSYTF
TGCGCCAGCAGCTTGGCTGGGGGTCCGCCAGCGGGGAGCTACACCTTC
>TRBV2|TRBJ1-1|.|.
CASTRGSRNTEAFF
TGTGCCAGCACCCGGGGGTCGAGGAACACTGAAGCTTTCTTT
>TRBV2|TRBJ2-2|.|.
CASSRDQGSGELFF
TGTGCCAGCAGCCGCGACCAGGGATCCGGGGAGCTGTTTTTT
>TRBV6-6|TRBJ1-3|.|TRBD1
CASSYSTGPGNTIYF
TGTGCCAGCAGTTACTCGACAGGGCCAGGAAACACCATATATTTT